This entry describes one T cell receptor (beta chain). It lacks a known antigen. No base quality information exists; no much larger clone differs at one position. V is clipped by 3 bases and J by 1 base, and the sequence between their germline boundaries is 11 bases long. Counted from cysteine to phenylalanine, this CDR3 has 15 amino acids. CDR3 DNA is the only sequence kept; it has 45 bases, read in frame from the first base. As encoded in the germline V gene (reference sequence), CDR1 is SEHNR while CDR2 is FQNEAQ. This sample stems from a study of blood T cell repertoires in COVID-19 (dated by TCRdb to the early 2020s). Turning to the overall study: Samples from collaborators originated in the United States, Italy and Spain and spanned both the acute and convalescent phases of COVID-19. Where available, HLA class I and class II types were obtained from metadata supplied by the sample provider rather than from assay-based typing. A freely available public database, intended as a resource for researchers studying the immune response to SARS-CoV-2, is where the repertoires were released. Subjects who had been exposed to COVID-19, were actively infected with it, or had recovered from it provided the deeply sampled blood TCRbeta repertoires that made up the dataset. The sample metadata nearly always contained a de-identified subject ID, COVID-19 status, age in years and sex. The material from the prospective study consisted of cDNA or gDNA derived from T cells, B-cell-depleted T cells, or PBMCs. Samples came from the ongoing ImmuneRACE study (first 160 participants) plus 1,254 subjects from 6 global collaborators.

Participants in the prospective study were enrolled through a virtual design, were aged about 18 to 90 years, and lived in approximately 25 United States geographic areas. In the prospective study, participants were assigned to cohorts based on the clinical history participants reported in a screening survey and a study questionnaire. Exposed participants had been in contact, within 2 weeks of entering the study, with a person who had a PCR-confirmed or clinician-diagnosed case of COVID-19. Mobile phlebotomists in the prospective study collected whole blood, serum and a nasopharyngeal or oropharyngeal swab from every participant. Participants in the prospective study had the option to provide additional blood draws and questionnaires over an approximately 2-month period. Prospective study blood samples were shipped either frozen or at room temperature before DNA extraction. TCRbeta CDR3 regions were amplified from genomic DNA by means of the immunoSEQ Assay, a bias-controlled multiplex PCR. The published analysis was carried out like this. Nucleated cell counts per sample were estimated from amplification of reference gene primers within the assay. Sequence reads were collapsed and filtered to measure the absolute abundance of every unique TCRbeta CDR3 rearrangement. Productive Simpson clonality was computed per sample as the square root of Simpson's diversity index over productive rearrangements. TCRdb retrieved this table from immuneACCESS and kept in-frame rearrangements only. Not all clones are present; in checked studies, unresolved V genes account for under half, and no reason is known for the remainder. V and J calls plus clone size are reproduced from that table; the DNA served to infer D and trimming. The sample includes about 270,000 clones, with approximately 90% observed a single time. The leading ten clones occupy about 3% of the sample.

The research as a whole found: The amount of clinical and demographic metadata varied by source and participant and was provided uncurated.

The V and J genes are TRBV7-9 and TRBJ2-3; confidence is insufficient to name the D gene. This TCR was recovered from a man between 40 and 49 years old who had been exposed to COVID-19. Sequencing was performed on PBMCs or T cells enriched from blood (not recorded which). The nucleotides read TGTGCCAGCAGCTTGGTGGGCCTTGGCACAGATACGCAGTATTTT. This encodes CASSLVGLGTDTQYF.